The rows below give T cell receptor beta chains drawn from one sample of a study of cytotoxic CD8 clonotypes in ibrutinib-treated CLL. This table comes from immunoSEQ multiplex PCR, and its TCRdb copy is limited to in-frame clones, with some not included. The sample includes 150,000 or so clones, 70% to 85% seen only once; the top ten take around 4.5%. Material: PBMCs, obtained after 24 months of ibrutinib treatment. The receptor set was obtained from a human donor with chronic lymphocytic leukemia. The CDR3 runs from the conserved cysteine through the conserved F or W. Fields, in order: D gene, V gene, J gene, clone size, CDR3 protein, CDR3 DNA. The D gene is left open where the match is weak. The listing skips clone size in some rows; elsewhere it reads once, few, many or a size class.

D gene: TRBD1
V gene: TRBV5-1
J gene: TRBJ1-1
clone size: NA
CDR3 protein: CASSWTGETEAFF
CDR3 DNA: TGCGCCAGCAGCTGGACAGGGGAGACTGAAGCTTTCTTT

D gene: TRBD2
V gene: TRBV28
J gene: TRBJ2-5
clone size: NA
CDR3 protein: CASRAGGLGETQYF
CDR3 DNA: TGTGCCAGCAGAGCGGGAGGATTAGGAGAGACCCAGTACTTC

D gene: NA
V gene: TRBV18
J gene: TRBJ2-1
clone size: NA
CDR3 protein: CASSPSVYNEQFF
CDR3 DNA: TGTGCCAGCTCACCGTCAGTCTACAATGAGCAGTTCTTC

D gene: TRBD2
V gene: TRBV7-2
J gene: TRBJ2-3
clone size: once
CDR3 protein: CASSLAGPTDTQYF
CDR3 DNA: TGTGCCAGCAGTCTAGCGGGACCCACAGATACGCAGTATTTT

D gene: NA
V gene: TRBV21-1
J gene: TRBJ2-3
clone size: NA
CDR3 protein: CASRGLAGVIKGGDTQYF
CDR3 DNA: TGTGCCAGCAGAGGATTAGCGGGAGTTATTAAGGGTGGAGATACGCAGTATTTT

D gene: NA
V gene: TRBV28
J gene: TRBJ1-4
clone size: NA
CDR3 protein: CASRPEGVINEKLFF
CDR3 DNA: TGTGCCAGCAGACCCGAGGGGGTTATTAATGAAAAACTGTTTTTT

D gene: NA
V gene: TRBV19
J gene: TRBJ2-2
clone size: once
CDR3 protein: CASSIGTNTGELFF
CDR3 DNA: TGTGCCAGTAGTATAGGTACAAACACCGGGGAGCTGTTTTTT

D gene: NA
V gene: TRBV5-1
J gene: TRBJ1-5
clone size: NA
CDR3 protein: CASSPGGVDNQPQHF
CDR3 DNA: TGCGCCAGCAGCCCTGGGGGCGTGGACAATCAGCCCCAGCATTTT

D gene: TRBD1
V gene: TRBV5-1
J gene: TRBJ1-2
clone size: NA
CDR3 protein: CASSSDRGQSGYTF
CDR3 DNA: TGCGCCAGCAGCTCGGACAGGGGGCAGAGTGGCTACACCTTC

D gene: NA
V gene: TRBV11-2
J gene: TRBJ2-3
clone size: NA
CDR3 protein: CASSLGWGMGVLGDTQYF
CDR3 DNA: TGTGCCAGCAGCTTAGGGTGGGGCATGGGGGTTTTGGGAGATACGCAGTATTTT

D gene: NA
V gene: TRBV2
J gene: TRBJ1-5
clone size: NA
CDR3 protein: CASTEDRLSNQPQHF
CDR3 DNA: TGTGCCAGCACCGAGGACAGACTTAGCAATCAGCCCCAGCATTTT

D gene: TRBD2
V gene: TRBV13
J gene: TRBJ2-1
clone size: NA
CDR3 protein: CASSPRGSGNEQFF
CDR3 DNA: TGTGCCAGCAGCCCCCGAGGTAGCGGGAACGAGCAGTTCTTC

D gene: NA
V gene: TRBV6-5
J gene: TRBJ1-2
clone size: NA
CDR3 protein: CASRDRPWEGYGYTF
CDR3 DNA: TGTGCCAGCAGGGACCGGCCGTGGGAGGGATATGGCTACACCTTC

D gene: NA
V gene: TRBV9
J gene: TRBJ2-3
clone size: NA
CDR3 protein: CASSVLDSSTDTQYF
CDR3 DNA: TGTGCCAGCAGCGTATTGGATAGTAGCACAGATACGCAGTATTTT

D gene: NA
V gene: TRBV11-2
J gene: TRBJ1-1
clone size: NA
CDR3 protein: CASSYQVGNTEAFF
CDR3 DNA: TGTGCCAGCAGCTACCAGGTTGGGAACACTGAAGCTTTCTTT

D gene: NA
V gene: TRBV5-1
J gene: TRBJ1-3
clone size: NA
CDR3 protein: CASSFDSYSGNTIYF
CDR3 DNA: TGCGCCAGCAGCTTTGACAGTTACTCTGGAAACACCATATATTTT

D gene: NA
V gene: TRBV4-2
J gene: TRBJ2-3
clone size: NA
CDR3 protein: CASSLNTDTQYF
CDR3 DNA: TGTGCCAGCAGCCTAAACACAGATACGCAGTATTTT

D gene: NA
V gene: TRBV11-2
J gene: TRBJ1-2
clone size: NA
CDR3 protein: CASSFGREGLGYTF
CDR3 DNA: TGTGCCAGCAGCTTTGGACGGGAGGGGTTGGGCTACACCTTC

D gene: NA
V gene: TRBV12-2
J gene: TRBJ2-7
clone size: NA
CDR3 protein: CASRLRTARQASGRAYYEQYF
CDR3 DNA: TGTGCAAGTCGCTTAAGAACAGCTCGGCAGGCTAGCGGGAGGGCATACTACGAGCAGTACTTC

D gene: TRBD1
V gene: TRBV10-3
J gene: TRBJ2-7
clone size: NA
CDR3 protein: CAISGVGQGSSYEQYF
CDR3 DNA: TGTGCCATCAGCGGAGTGGGACAGGGTTCTTCCTACGAGCAGTACTTC

D gene: NA
V gene: TRBV9
J gene: TRBJ1-4
clone size: NA
CDR3 protein: CASSVSGATNEKLFF
CDR3 DNA: TGTGCCAGCAGCGTATCGGGGGCAACTAATGAAAAACTGTTTTTT

D gene: TRBD1
V gene: TRBV6-1
J gene: TRBJ2-5
clone size: once
CDR3 protein: CASSVRTGGETQYF
CDR3 DNA: TGTGCCAGCAGTGTCCGGACAGGCGGCGAGACCCAGTACTTC

D gene: NA
V gene: TRBV7-2
J gene: TRBJ1-4
clone size: NA
CDR3 protein: CASSLGAPGEYEKLFF
CDR3 DNA: TGTGCCAGCAGCTTAGGGGCCCCGGGCGAGTACGAAAAACTGTTTTTT

D gene: NA
V gene: TRBV5-4
J gene: TRBJ2-3
clone size: NA
CDR3 protein: CASRPSGSTDTQYF
CDR3 DNA: TGTGCCAGCAGACCCAGCGGGAGCACAGATACGCAGTATTTT

D gene: NA
V gene: TRBV11-2
J gene: TRBJ2-3
clone size: NA
CDR3 protein: CASSAVGFARQYF
CDR3 DNA: TGTGCCAGCAGCGCTGTAGGGTTTGCAAGGCAGTATTTT

D gene: TRBD1
V gene: TRBV9
J gene: TRBJ1-4
clone size: NA
CDR3 protein: CASSEGAGGVGNEKLFF
CDR3 DNA: TGTGCCAGCAGCGAGGGGGCAGGGGGCGTTGGAAATGAAAAACTGTTTTTT

D gene: TRBD1
V gene: TRBV9
J gene: TRBJ1-2
clone size: NA
CDR3 protein: CASSKTGGYGYTF
CDR3 DNA: TGTGCCAGCAGCAAGACAGGGGGCTATGGCTACACCTTC

D gene: TRBD1
V gene: TRBV7-8
J gene: TRBJ1-1
clone size: few
CDR3 protein: CASTTQPGQFLPEAFF
CDR3 DNA: TGTGCCAGCACCACTCAACCGGGACAGTTTTTGCCTGAAGCTTTCTTT

D gene: NA
V gene: TRBV30
J gene: TRBJ1-6
clone size: NA
CDR3 protein: CAWSRQLYNSPLHF
CDR3 DNA: TGTGCCTGGAGTAGACAGCTCTATAATTCACCCCTCCACTTT

D gene: NA
V gene: TRBV10-3
J gene: TRBJ1-4
clone size: NA
CDR3 protein: CAISESGGAAEKLFF
CDR3 DNA: TGTGCCATCAGTGAGTCGGGGGGGGCTGCCGAAAAACTGTTTTTT

D gene: TRBD1
V gene: TRBV27
J gene: TRBJ1-2
clone size: NA
CDR3 protein: CASSLNRGGHGYTF
CDR3 DNA: TGTGCCAGCAGTTTAAACAGGGGCGGGCATGGCTACACCTTC

D gene: NA
V gene: TRBV19
J gene: TRBJ1-5
clone size: NA
CDR3 protein: CASSPRAVNQPQHF
CDR3 DNA: TGTGCCAGTAGTCCCAGGGCGGTCAATCAGCCCCAGCATTTT

D gene: NA
V gene: TRBV30
J gene: TRBJ2-7
clone size: NA
CDR3 protein: CACYDPGLSNFYEQYF
CDR3 DNA: TGTGCCTGCTACGACCCGGGACTCTCTAACTTCTACGAGCAGTACTTC

D gene: NA
V gene: TRBV6-5
J gene: TRBJ2-3
clone size: NA
CDR3 protein: CASSQIGITDTQYF
CDR3 DNA: TGTGCCAGCAGCCAAATCGGGATCACAGATACGCAGTATTTT

D gene: TRBD1
V gene: TRBV5-1
J gene: TRBJ2-3
clone size: NA
CDR3 protein: CASSLGTASTDTQYF
CDR3 DNA: TGCGCCAGCAGCCTCGGGACAGCCAGCACAGATACGCAGTATTTT

D gene: NA
V gene: TRBV9
J gene: TRBJ2-3
clone size: NA
CDR3 protein: CASSGTPGTDTQYF
CDR3 DNA: TGTGCCAGCAGCGGGACTCCAGGCACAGATACGCAGTATTTT

D gene: TRBD2
V gene: TRBV9
J gene: TRBJ2-2
clone size: NA
CDR3 protein: CASSVSSGGGTGELFF
CDR3 DNA: TGTGCCAGCAGCGTGAGTAGCGGGGGTGGCACCGGGGAGCTGTTTTTT

D gene: NA
V gene: TRBV2
J gene: TRBJ2-5
clone size: NA
CDR3 protein: CASRPRGWETQYF
CDR3 DNA: TGTGCCAGCAGGCCCCGGGGGTGGGAGACCCAGTACTTC

D gene: TRBD2
V gene: TRBV27
J gene: TRBJ2-3
clone size: few
CDR3 protein: CASRPGAGGLDTQYF
CDR3 DNA: TGTGCCAGCAGGCCTGGGGCGGGGGGGCTAGATACGCAGTATTTT

D gene: TRBD1
V gene: TRBV11-1
J gene: TRBJ2-5
clone size: NA
CDR3 protein: CASSSLTGVQETQYF
CDR3 DNA: TGTGCCAGCAGCTCGCTGACAGGGGTTCAAGAGACCCAGTACTTC

D gene: TRBD1
V gene: TRBV6-5
J gene: TRBJ1-4
clone size: NA
CDR3 protein: CASRSTGGEEKLFF
CDR3 DNA: TGTGCCAGCAGATCGACAGGGGGCGAGGAAAAACTGTTTTTT

D gene: TRBD2
V gene: TRBV9
J gene: TRBJ2-3
clone size: NA
CDR3 protein: CASSVTAGGRTDTQYF
CDR3 DNA: TGTGCCAGCAGCGTAACGGCGGGGGGCCGCACAGATACGCAGTATTTT

D gene: NA
V gene: TRBV30
J gene: TRBJ1-5
clone size: few
CDR3 protein: CAWTRGGQPQHF
CDR3 DNA: TGTGCCTGGACTAGGGGCGGTCAGCCCCAGCATTTT

D gene: NA
V gene: TRBV7-2
J gene: TRBJ2-1
clone size: NA
CDR3 protein: CASSGSVYNEQFF
CDR3 DNA: TGTGCCAGCAGCGGTAGCGTGTACAATGAGCAGTTCTTC

D gene: NA
V gene: TRBV7-2
J gene: TRBJ2-6
clone size: NA
CDR3 protein: CASTLGSGANVLTF
CDR3 DNA: TGTGCCAGCACCCTCGGCTCTGGGGCCAACGTCCTGACTTTC

D gene: NA
V gene: TRBV7-9
J gene: TRBJ1-1
clone size: NA
CDR3 protein: CASSLRGVGTEAFF
CDR3 DNA: TGTGCCAGCAGCCTAAGGGGTGTGGGCACTGAAGCTTTCTTT

D gene: TRBD2
V gene: TRBV6-6
J gene: TRBJ2-7
clone size: NA
CDR3 protein: CASSRLGLAGSYEQYF
CDR3 DNA: TGTGCCAGCAGTCGACTCGGACTAGCGGGCTCCTACGAGCAGTACTTC

D gene: NA
V gene: TRBV27
J gene: TRBJ2-7
clone size: NA
CDR3 protein: CASSPGVGEQYF
CDR3 DNA: TGTGCCAGCAGTCCAGGCGTCGGCGAGCAGTACTTC

D gene: TRBD2
V gene: TRBV7-2
J gene: TRBJ2-1
clone size: NA
CDR3 protein: CASSELAGVFEQFF
CDR3 DNA: TGTGCCAGCAGCGAGCTAGCGGGAGTATTTGAGCAGTTCTTC

D gene: NA
V gene: TRBV5-1
J gene: TRBJ2-2
clone size: once
CDR3 protein: CASSLGDGTGELFF
CDR3 DNA: TGCGCCAGCAGCTTGGGGGACGGGACCGGGGAGCTGTTTTTT

D gene: NA
V gene: TRBV7-8
J gene: TRBJ2-7
clone size: NA
CDR3 protein: CASSFGTHYEQYF
CDR3 DNA: TGTGCCAGCAGCTTTGGGACACATTACGAGCAGTACTTC

D gene: NA
V gene: TRBV19
J gene: TRBJ1-5
clone size: NA
CDR3 protein: CASRLQGSGNQPQHF
CDR3 DNA: TGTGCCAGTAGACTACAGGGTAGTGGGAATCAGCCCCAGCATTTT

D gene: NA
V gene: TRBV5-1
J gene: TRBJ2-2
clone size: NA
CDR3 protein: CASSLAGGRGGELFF
CDR3 DNA: TGCGCCAGCAGCTTGGCCGGGGGGCGAGGCGGGGAGCTGTTTTTT